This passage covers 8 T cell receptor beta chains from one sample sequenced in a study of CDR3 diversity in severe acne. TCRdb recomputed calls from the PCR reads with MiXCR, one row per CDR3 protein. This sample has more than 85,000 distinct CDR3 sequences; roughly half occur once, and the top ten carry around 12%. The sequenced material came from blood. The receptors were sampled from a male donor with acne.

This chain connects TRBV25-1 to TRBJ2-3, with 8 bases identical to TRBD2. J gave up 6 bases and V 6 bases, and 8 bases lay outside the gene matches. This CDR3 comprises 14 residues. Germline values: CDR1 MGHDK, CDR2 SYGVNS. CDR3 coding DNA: TGTGCCAGCAGCCGAGCGGGAGCGATGGATACGCAGTATTTT. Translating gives CASSRAGAMDTQYF.

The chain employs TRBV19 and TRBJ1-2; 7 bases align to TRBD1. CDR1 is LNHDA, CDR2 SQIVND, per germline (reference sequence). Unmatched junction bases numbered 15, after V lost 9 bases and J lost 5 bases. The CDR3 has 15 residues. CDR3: CASSEAPGQRYGYTF. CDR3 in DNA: TGTGCCAGCAGTGAAGCCCCGGGACAGCGTTATGGCTACACCTTC.

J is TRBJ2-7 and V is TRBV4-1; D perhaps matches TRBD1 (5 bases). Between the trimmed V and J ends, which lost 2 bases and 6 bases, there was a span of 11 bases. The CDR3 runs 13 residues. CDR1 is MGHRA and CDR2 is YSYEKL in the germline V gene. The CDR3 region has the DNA TGCGCCAGCAGCCAACAGCAGGGCTGCGAGCAGTACTTC. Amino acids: CASSQQQGCEQYF.

CDR3 residues: CSAPGTGAPHEQYF. Here the CDR3 DNA reads TGCAGTGCTCCCGGGACAGGGGCCCCTCACGAGCAGTACTTC. This chain links TRBV20-1 with TRBJ2-7; 10 bases fit TRBD1. The junction had 9 bases not matched to a gene; V was cut back by 5 bases and J by 5 bases. Germline-derived CDR1 and CDR2 are DFQATT and SNEGSKA (reference sequence). The CDR3 loop spans 14 amino acids.

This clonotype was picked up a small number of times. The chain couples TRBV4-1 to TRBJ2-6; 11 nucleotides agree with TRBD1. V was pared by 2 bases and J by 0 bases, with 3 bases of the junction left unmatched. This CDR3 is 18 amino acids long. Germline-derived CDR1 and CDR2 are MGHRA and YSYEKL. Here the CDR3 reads CASSQPGTGGSGANVLTF. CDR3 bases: TGCGCCAGCAGCCAACCGGGGACAGGGGGCTCTGGGGCCAACGTCCTGACTTTC.

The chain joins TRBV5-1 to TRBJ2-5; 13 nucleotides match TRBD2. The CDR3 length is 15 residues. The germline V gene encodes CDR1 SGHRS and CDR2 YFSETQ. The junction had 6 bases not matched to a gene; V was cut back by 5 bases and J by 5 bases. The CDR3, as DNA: TGCGCCAGCAGTCCGGGACTAGCGGGAAGCGAGACCCAGTACTTC. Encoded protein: CASSPGLAGSETQYF.

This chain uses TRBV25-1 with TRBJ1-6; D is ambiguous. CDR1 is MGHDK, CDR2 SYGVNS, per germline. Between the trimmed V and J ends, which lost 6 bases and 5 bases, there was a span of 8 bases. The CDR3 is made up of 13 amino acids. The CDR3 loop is CASSLRNNSPLHF. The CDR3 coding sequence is TGTGCCAGCAGCCTCAGAAATAATTCACCCCTCCACTTT.

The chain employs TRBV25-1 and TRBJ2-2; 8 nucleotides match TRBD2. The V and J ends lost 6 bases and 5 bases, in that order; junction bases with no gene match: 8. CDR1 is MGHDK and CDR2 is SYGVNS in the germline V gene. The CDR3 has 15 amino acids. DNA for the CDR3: TGTGCCAGCAGGTGGAGCGGGAGCGGAACCGGGGAGCTGTTTTTT. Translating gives CASRWSGSGTGELFF.